These 14 T cell receptor beta chains originate from one sample sequenced in a study of cytomegalovirus exposure and HLA in healthy donors (dated by TCRdb to about 2017). Preparation of the library involved the immunoSEQ multiplex PCR assay. For the multiplex PCR, a mixture combining 60 forward primers for TCR Vbeta segments and 13 reverse primers for TCR Jbeta segments was used. Entries here come from immuneACCESS through TCRdb and include only in-frame sequences with V and J called. Some clones fail to appear in such tables; in the studies checked, an unresolved V gene covers under half of the shortfall, and the cause of the remainder is unknown. A total of 150,000 to 200,000 clones appear in this sample, over 60% of them only once. The top ten constitute 0.95% to 1.4% of the sample. Material: PBMCs. The receptors were sampled from a middle-aged woman in good health and CMV-seronegative.

This chain joins TRBV5-1 and TRBJ2-1, with 8 bases matching TRBD2. This CDR3 is 15 amino acids long. CDR1 SGHRS and CDR2 YFSETQ come from the germline V gene. The V gene end was trimmed by 0 bases and the J gene end by 12 bases; junction bases not matched to a gene: 11. The CDR3: CASSLELAVPGGQFF. The CDR3 bases are TGCGCCAGCAGCTTGGAACTAGCGGTCCCGGGGGGGCAGTTCTTC.

The genes are TRBV30 and TRBJ1-2, with 12 bases matching TRBD1. The trim removed 4 bases at V and 3 bases at J, leaving 9 bases unmatched. This CDR3 is built from 16 residues. Germline V gene lookup returns CDR1 GTSNPN and CDR2 SVGIG (reference sequence). The CDR3: CAWNHRGTGGHYGYTF. CDR3 DNA sequence: TGTGCCTGGAACCACCGTGGGACAGGGGGCCACTATGGCTACACCTTC. Complete variable domain (other parts from reference TRBV30 and TRBJ1-2): SQTIHQWPATLVQPVGSPLSLECTVEGTSNPNLYWYRQAAGRGLQLLFYSVGIGQISSEVPQNLSASRPQDRQFILSSKKLLLSDSGFYLCAWNHRGTGGHYGYTFGSGTRLTVV.

The chain uses TRBV29-1 and TRBJ1-1; D is uncertain. This CDR3 comprises 12 residues. The germline gives CDR1 SQVTM, CDR2 ANQGSEA. V gave up 6 bases and J gave up 5 bases, with 13 bases separating them. CDR3 DNA sequence: TGCAGCGTCGCGGGTCAGGCGACTGAAGCTTTCTTT. It encodes CSVAGQATEAFF.

The J gene is TRBJ1-4, the V gene TRBV7-9, with TRBD1 as a possible D gene (5 bases). Trimming took off 3 bases at V and 12 bases at J, with 11 bases between the two ends. From germline, CDR1 is SEHNR and CDR2 FQNEAQ (reference sequence). CDR3 size: 12 residues. The CDR3: CASSFGGGELFF. The CDR3 coding sequence is TGTGCCAGCAGCTTTGGGGGAGGGGAACTGTTTTTT.

The chain uses TRBV18 and TRBJ1-1, with D maybe TRBD1 (5 bases). This CDR3 spans 16 amino acids. V was shortened by 0 bases and J by 1 base, with 12 bases between the two germline ends. Germline-derived CDR1 and CDR2 are KGHSH and LQKENI. The CDR3 DNA reads as TGTGCCAGCTCACCACCGTTCGGGGGATCGAACACTGAAGCTTTCTTT. This translates into CASSPPFGGSNTEAFF.

The chain is built from TRBV7-9 and TRBJ2-1; possibly TRBD2 for D (5 bases). V gave up 11 bases and J gave up 9 bases, with 29 bases separating them. The CDR3 runs 16 residues. Germline V lookup: CDR1 SEHNR, CDR2 FQNEAQ (reference sequence). CDR3 coding DNA: TGTGCCGAGTGGGGTTTGGCGGACTCTGAACGAGGTGAGCAGTTCTTC. Its protein product is CAEWGLADSERGEQFF.

This chain links TRBV29-1 with TRBJ1-2, with D uncertain. CDR1 SQVTM and CDR2 ANQGSEA come from the germline V gene. Trimming removed 5 bases from V and 0 bases from J, with 7 bases in between. The CDR3 covers 12 residues. CDR3 residues: CSVSGSNYGYTF. As DNA, the CDR3 is TGCAGCGTTTCCGGGTCTAACTATGGCTACACCTTC.

Notes on this clone: Sequence at one end of the junction differs from germline and may be a read error. This chain joins TRBV14 and TRBJ2-5; no clear D. Germline V gene sequence: CDR1 SGHDN, CDR2 FVKESK. The CDR3 is made up of 12 amino acids. This chain's CDR3 is CASSQVPEAQYF. In nucleotides, the CDR3 is TGTGCCAGCAGCCAAGTACCAGAGGCCCAGTACTTC.

In this sample, this clone turned up a few times. The chain uses TRBV5-6 and TRBJ2-7; 8 bases align to TRBD2. This CDR3 is built from 14 residues. The junction had 5 bases not matched to a gene; V was cut back by 3 bases and J by 3 bases. The V gene's germline CDR1 is SGHDT and CDR2 YYEEEE. CDR3 in amino acids: CASSSLTSGYEQYF. The CDR3 nucleotides are TGTGCCAGCAGCTCTCTTACTAGCGGCTACGAGCAGTACTTC.

V and J are TRBV5-4 and TRBJ2-1, with TRBD2 as a possible D gene (6 bases). From germline, CDR1 is SGHNT and CDR2 YYREEE (reference sequence). The CDR3 contains 17 residues. Trimming left V 4 bases short and J 0 bases short, with 17 bases between. In DNA, the CDR3 is TGTGCCAGCAGCGACCTCCCGGGAGCTAGCTCCTACAATGAGCAGTTCTTC. It is translated as CASSDLPGASSYNEQFF.

This clone was counted once. This chain uses TRBV19 with TRBJ1-1; D is perhaps TRBD1 (6 bases). The ends were cut back, 5 bases at V and 8 bases at J, with 15 bases in the middle. Germline V gene lookup returns CDR1 LNHDA and CDR2 SQIVND (reference sequence). The CDR3 totals 13 residues. The CDR3 sequence: CASSPRAGEEAFF. The DNA of the CDR3 is TGTGCCAGTAGTCCCCGGGCAGGGGAAGAAGCTTTCTTT.

V gene TRBV5-1 combines with J gene TRBJ1-2; tentative D call: TRBD1 (5 bases). V gave up 0 bases and J gave up 7 bases, with 13 bases separating them. Looked up from germline, CDR1 is SGHRS and CDR2 is YFSETQ. The CDR3 is 14 residues long. DNA for the CDR3: TGCGCCAGCAGCTTGGGAGGGGCCGGGAGTGGCTACACCTTC. This gives the protein CASSLGGAGSGYTF.

The chain recombines TRBV6-6 with TRBJ1-2, with a tentative D call TRBD1 (6 bases). The CDR3 covers 15 residues. In germline, CDR1 is MNHNY, CDR2 SVGAGI (reference sequence). V shed 5 bases and J shed 4 bases, with 17 bases lying between them. The CDR3 region is CASSLDFKGGYGYTF. In DNA form, the CDR3 reads TGTGCCAGCAGTCTCGACTTTAAAGGGGGCTATGGCTACACCTTC.

The chain employs TRBV28 and TRBJ1-5; D call uncertain. CDR1 MDHEN and CDR2 SYDVKM come from the germline V gene. The CDR3 totals 12 residues. The V and J ends lost 9 bases and 0 bases respectively, with 6 bases between them. The CDR3 here is CASAISNQPQHF. In DNA form, the CDR3 reads TGTGCCAGTGCGATTAGCAATCAGCCCCAGCATTTT.